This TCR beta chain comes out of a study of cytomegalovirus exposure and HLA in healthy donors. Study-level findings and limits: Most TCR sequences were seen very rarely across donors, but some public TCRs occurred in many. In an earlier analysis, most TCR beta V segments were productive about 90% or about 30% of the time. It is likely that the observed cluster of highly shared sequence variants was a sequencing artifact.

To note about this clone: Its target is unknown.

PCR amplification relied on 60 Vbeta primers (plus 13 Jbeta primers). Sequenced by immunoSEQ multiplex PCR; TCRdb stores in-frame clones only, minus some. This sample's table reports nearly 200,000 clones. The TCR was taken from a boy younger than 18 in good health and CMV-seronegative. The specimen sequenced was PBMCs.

The CDR3 region has the DNA TGTGCCAGCAGCGCCGAACCCCTGGACAGGCCCCAGCATTTT. Its protein is CASSAEPLDRPQHF. The chain uses TRBV5-8 and TRBJ1-5, with a tentative D call TRBD1 (6 bases). Between the trimmed V and J ends, which lost 4 bases and 9 bases, there was a span of 17 bases. This CDR3 contains 14 residues. Germline V gene lookup returns CDR1 SGHTS and CDR2 YDEGEE.